The T cell receptor (beta chain) described here comes from a study of T cell repertoires in cytomegalovirus infection. At the level of the study: Public TCR beta signature analysis indicated the presence of both CMV infection and matching HLA type.

This clonotype has ten or more counts. Its antigen is unknown. CDR1 is SGHTA and CDR2 is FQGNSA in the germline V gene. The CDR3 loop spans 16 amino acids. Unmatched junction bases numbered 11, after V lost 9 bases and J lost 0 bases. TCRdb reprocessed the reads via MiXCR and lists one record per CDR3 protein. The repertoire holds a few hundred thousand distinct CDR3 sequences, with about 40% as singletons. This TCR was recovered from a human donor in good health (CMV status not recorded). Some clones in this sample may be carry-over from other donors' samples. This specimen consisted of cultured PBMCs, obtained from culture after CMV antigen stimulation. The chain carries TRBV7-2 and TRBJ1-5; TRBD1 matches at 7 bases. This chain's CDR3 is CASGTASWRSNQPQHF. In DNA, the CDR3 is TGTGCCAGTGGGACAGCCTCATGGCGTAGCAATCAGCCCCAGCATTTT.